The rows below give T cell receptor beta chains drawn from one sample of a study of CD4 T cells in relation to SARS-CoV-2 and coronaviruses. Antigens for these TCRs are unknown. The data were produced by immunoSEQ multiplex PCR, yet TCRdb's version contains in-frame clones alone and is incomplete. The sample carries 25,000 to 35,000 clones, around 72% recorded once. Sequenced sample: CD4+ T cells from PBMCs, cultured in vitro. The source is a human donor in good health. Both conserved end residues are part of each CDR3. D genes are given only for firm matches. For some rows the clone size is stated as once, few or many, or as a class when expanded; others skip it.

size,D,V,J,DNA,CDR3
.,.,TRBV28,TRBJ2-7,TGTGCCAGCATCTCCCTAGGGAACCACCAGGAGCAGTACTTC,CASISLGNHQEQYF
once,.,TRBV5-4,TRBJ2-7,TGTGCCAGCAGCTTGGAAGGAGGGCCAGGGGTTGAGGAGCAGTACTTC,CASSLEGGPGVEEQYF
.,TRBD1,TRBV5-5,TRBJ1-2,TGTGCCAGCAGCTTGGGGACAGGGGATGGCTACACCTTC,CASSLGTGDGYTF
.,.,TRBV19,TRBJ2-6,TGTGCCAGTAGTAGGGTCACATCGAGCTCTGGGGCCAACGTCCTGACTTTC,CASSRVTSSSGANVLTF
.,.,TRBV7-2,TRBJ1-1,TGTGCCAGCAGCTTACAGATGAACACTGAAGCTTTCTTT,CASSLQMNTEAFF
.,TRBD2,TRBV29-1,TRBJ2-7,TGCAGCGTTGAGGTAGCGGGGGGGGCAACCTACGAGCAGTACTTC,CSVEVAGGATYEQYF
.,.,TRBV19,TRBJ2-5,TGTGCCAGTAGTACCCCGGGCGTGGGGGGCGGGGAGACCCAGTACTTC,CASSTPGVGGGETQYF
.,.,TRBV4-3,TRBJ1-2,TGCGCCAGCAGCCAAGATCGGGCCACGACCGGACCCGTCACCTTC,CASSQDRATTGPVTF
.,.,TRBV25-1,TRBJ1-1,TGTGCCAGCAGTGGAGGGAACACTGAAGCTTTCTTT,CASSGGNTEAFF
few,.,TRBV12-3/TRBV12-4,TRBJ2-1,TGTGCCAGCAGTATTAGTAATGAGCAGTTCTTC,CASSISNEQFF
.,.,TRBV7-2,TRBJ1-1,TGTGCCAGCAGCTTGGGGGGGCTGAAGACTGAAGCTTTCTTT,CASSLGGLKTEAFF
.,.,TRBV5-1,TRBJ1-1,TGCGCCAGCAGCTTGGGGACGGCGAACACTGAAGCTTTCTTT,CASSLGTANTEAFF
.,.,TRBV7-8,TRBJ2-4,TGTGCCAGCAGCCCAAGAACTGCTACCACGCCGGGCGTAGCCAAAAACATTCAGTACTTC,CASSPRTATTPGVAKNIQYF
.,.,TRBV4-2,TRBJ2-3,TGTGCCAGCAGCCAAGACAGGGGGGGCACAGATACGCAGTATTTT,CASSQDRGGTDTQYF
.,TRBD2,TRBV2,TRBJ2-3,TGTGCCAGCAGCACCGTGGGGCTAGCGGGAGACCTGGGCACAGATACGCAGTATTTT,CASSTVGLAGDLGTDTQYF
.,TRBD2,TRBV7-2,TRBJ2-1,TGTGCCAGCAGCTTAGGAGGTAGCGGGGGCTACGGTGAGCAGTTCTTC,CASSLGGSGGYGEQFF
.,.,TRBV25-1,TRBJ2-7,TGTGCCAGCAGTGGCAGATCGGCTACCTACGAGCAGTACTTC,CASSGRSATYEQYF